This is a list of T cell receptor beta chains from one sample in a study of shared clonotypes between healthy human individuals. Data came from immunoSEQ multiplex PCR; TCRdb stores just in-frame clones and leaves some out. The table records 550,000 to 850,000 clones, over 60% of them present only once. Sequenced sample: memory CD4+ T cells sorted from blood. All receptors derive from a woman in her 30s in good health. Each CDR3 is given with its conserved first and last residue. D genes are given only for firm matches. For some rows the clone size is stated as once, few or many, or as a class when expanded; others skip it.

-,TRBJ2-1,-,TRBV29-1,CSSGRRSIYEQFF
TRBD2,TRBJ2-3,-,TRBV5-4,CASSLARGRARSDF
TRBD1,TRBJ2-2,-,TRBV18,CASSTRQGQTGELFF
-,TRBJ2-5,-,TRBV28,CASMQRRLGLETQYF
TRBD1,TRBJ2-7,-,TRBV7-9,CASSVRDRGYEQYF
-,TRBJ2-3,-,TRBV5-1,CASRQLGGTDTQYF
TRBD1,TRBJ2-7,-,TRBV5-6,CASSFFDRVYEQYF
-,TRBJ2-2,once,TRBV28,CASRGGGTGELFF
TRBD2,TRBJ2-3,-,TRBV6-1,CASSEGLAGVTDTQYF
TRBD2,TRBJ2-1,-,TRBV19,CASGGLAGLGSYNEQFF
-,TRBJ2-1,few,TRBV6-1,CASNPGYSYNEQFF
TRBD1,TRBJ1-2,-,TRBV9,CASSPVTGAGGYTF
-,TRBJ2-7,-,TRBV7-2,CASSLDGWLGSSSYEQYF
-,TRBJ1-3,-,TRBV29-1,CSVEVSSGNTIYF
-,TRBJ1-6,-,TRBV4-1,CASSRGLPTPSLHF
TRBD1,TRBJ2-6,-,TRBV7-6,CASSQGDRGLRGANVLTF
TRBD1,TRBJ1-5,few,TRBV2,CASNTGGRQPQHF
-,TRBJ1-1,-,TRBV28,CASSLTFRGRGNTEAFF
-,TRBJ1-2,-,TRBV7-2,CASSLGGTVFYGYTF
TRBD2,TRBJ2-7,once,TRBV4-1,CASSPTGTSPRYEQYF
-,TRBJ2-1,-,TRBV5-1,CASSSGAGMANEQFF
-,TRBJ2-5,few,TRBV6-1,CASSEMQLGETQYF
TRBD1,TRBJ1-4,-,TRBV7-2,CASSGTGTANEKLFF
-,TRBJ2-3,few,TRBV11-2,CASSLLGTSTDTQYF
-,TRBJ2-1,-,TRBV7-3,CASSLLRGTYNEQFF
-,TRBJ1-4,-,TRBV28,CAIGRRGATNEKLFF
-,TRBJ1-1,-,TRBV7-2,CASSLSRGGVYTEAFF
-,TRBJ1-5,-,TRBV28,CATSENQPQHF
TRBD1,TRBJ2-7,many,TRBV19,CASSIGGQGFYEQYF
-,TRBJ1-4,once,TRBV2,CASSLNPGQPRKTTNEKLFF
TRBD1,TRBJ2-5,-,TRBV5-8,CASSYRGGGLETQYF
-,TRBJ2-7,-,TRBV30,CAWISNYEQYF
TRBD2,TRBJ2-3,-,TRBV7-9,CASSLAGGSPDTQYF
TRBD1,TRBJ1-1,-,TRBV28,CASTGTVDTEAFF
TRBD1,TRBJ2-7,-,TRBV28,CASSLSTGGSSYEQYF
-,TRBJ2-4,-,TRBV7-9,CASSLEAKNIQYF
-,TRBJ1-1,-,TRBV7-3,CASSLADGSEAFF
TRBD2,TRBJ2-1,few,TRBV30,CAWGEGPDNEQFF
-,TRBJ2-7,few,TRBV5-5,CASSRNDYEQYF
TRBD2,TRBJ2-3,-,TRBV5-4,CASSLSGLAGASTDTQYF
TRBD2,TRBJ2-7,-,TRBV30,CACSSGNSDEQYF
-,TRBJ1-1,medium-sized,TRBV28,CASSRVGQVHTEAFF
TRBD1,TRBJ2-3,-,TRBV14,CASSRLQGVDTQYF
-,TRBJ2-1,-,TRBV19,CASTPSGGPYNEQFF
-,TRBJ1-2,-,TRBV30,CAWSVLGPRGGYTF
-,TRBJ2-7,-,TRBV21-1,CASSRGPFLAGLRSYEQYF
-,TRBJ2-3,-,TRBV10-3,CAIRPNSETDTQYF
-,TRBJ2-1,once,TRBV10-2,CASSERLDFLINEQFF
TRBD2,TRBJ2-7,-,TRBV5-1,CASSFDSGAGYF
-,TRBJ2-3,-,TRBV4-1,CASSQRVDRITDTQYF
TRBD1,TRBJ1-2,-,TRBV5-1,CASSFGDRNYGYTF
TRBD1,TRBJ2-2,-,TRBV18,CASSPLSSSGTGANTGELFF
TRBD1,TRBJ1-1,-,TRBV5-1,CASSLGAGQSAFF